This T cell receptor beta chain was sequenced for a study of T cell repertoires in cytomegalovirus infection (dated 2019 in TCRdb). At the level of the whole study: The HLA type of each donor mattered for the analysis, because public TCR beta signatures pointed to carriage of CMV infection along with the matching HLA type. Overall results and qualifications from the work: In both this cohort and an independent cohort of under 450 donors, the cumulative frequency of public TCR beta family members distinguished carriers of CMV infection plus the relevant HLA type. The ex vivo response was dominated by HLA-C-restricted CMV-specific TCR beta clonotypes, which also provided the single most frequent clonotype in two of eight donors.

Sequencing relied on an Illumina HiSeq 1500. TCRdb cleaned the public reads at Q25 with fastp, built clones with MiXCR and kept in-frame beta chains. Every entry covers one CDR3 protein and lists the most common genes and DNA from its rows. This sample lists some 57,000 distinct CDR3 sequences; about 30% were detected once. Of the sample, around three quarters is held by the ten largest clones. To note about this clonotype: Its antigen has not been determined. Base qualities are not provided; no much larger clone lies one nucleotide away.

This clonotype originated in a human donor in good health (CMV status not recorded). Some clones in this sample may be carry-over from other donors' samples. The sequenced sample consisted of PBMCs, sequenced either directly or after in vitro stimulation (not recorded which).

CDR3 loop: CASSAPTGAYEQYF. The DNA sequence is TGTGCCAGCAGCGCCCCAACAGGGGCCTACGAGCAGTACTTC. Recombination linked TRBV7-9 to TRBJ2-7; 7 nucleotides in the junction match TRBD1. Ends trimmed: V by 5 bases, J by 2 bases; bases unmatched to a gene: 6. For CDR1 and CDR2, the germline V gene (reference sequence) lists SEHNR and FQNEAQ. The cysteine opens and the phenylalanine closes a CDR3 of 14 amino acids. The CDR3 DNA has 42 bases and is translated from base 1.